The rows below give T cell receptor beta chains drawn from one sample of a study of shared clonotypes between healthy human individuals. Data came from immunoSEQ multiplex PCR; TCRdb stores just in-frame clones and leaves some out. The top ten clones hold over 0.12% of a sample with about 2.4 million clones, approximately 90% of them seen once. The specimen was naive CD4+ T cells sorted from blood. All receptors come from a man aged 18 to 35 in good health. CDR3s include the opening cysteine and the closing phenylalanine or tryptophan. Each record gives: J gene, V gene, CDR3 protein.

j_gene: TRBJ1-1
v_gene: TRBV19
CDR3aa: CASNQDRTDTEAFF

j_gene: TRBJ2-7
v_gene: TRBV7-2
CDR3aa: CASSLAGTNYEQYF

j_gene: TRBJ1-5
v_gene: TRBV6-6
CDR3aa: CASRRLIGNQPQHF

j_gene: TRBJ2-7
v_gene: TRBV5-1
CDR3aa: CASSLSGTGGEQYF

j_gene: TRBJ1-5
v_gene: TRBV7-9
CDR3aa: CASSLTGDNQPQHF

j_gene: TRBJ2-1
v_gene: TRBV6-5
CDR3aa: CASSRQESPGSEQFF

j_gene: TRBJ2-5
v_gene: TRBV5-6
CDR3aa: CASRPGTQYF

j_gene: TRBJ2-7
v_gene: TRBV10-2
CDR3aa: CASNRDRSDYEQYF

j_gene: TRBJ1-5
v_gene: TRBV30
CDR3aa: CAWRGAGSNQPQHF

j_gene: TRBJ2-1
v_gene: TRBV5-5
CDR3aa: CASSPASGSFNEQFF

j_gene: TRBJ1-1
v_gene: TRBV19
CDR3aa: CASSIGDRWSTEAFF

j_gene: TRBJ2-7
v_gene: TRBV2
CDR3aa: CASSGGQGYEQYF

j_gene: TRBJ1-1
v_gene: TRBV10-3
CDR3aa: CAIRGTPNTEAFF

j_gene: TRBJ2-1
v_gene: TRBV5-6
CDR3aa: CASTETGGAYNEQFF